This is a list of T cell receptor beta chains from one sample in a study. TCRdb reanalysed the 5' RACE reads using MiXCR and keeps one entry per CDR3 protein. In the table there are about 54,000 distinct CDR3 sequences, roughly 15% of which are singletons. Sequenced material: naive CD4+ T cells sorted from blood. The receptors were gathered from a female donor with breast cancer. Both conserved end residues are part of each CDR3. A D gene is named only where the DNA matches it firmly. Size values are once, few and many counts, or a class for expanded clones, and some rows have none.

v_gene: TRBV20-1
j_gene: TRBJ2-7
len: 14
abundance: few
d_gene: TRBD2
CDR3aa: CSAYPGLGTFEQYF
CDR3nt: TGCAGTGCGTATCCGGGACTAGGTACATTCGAGCAGTACTTC

v_gene: TRBV5-1
j_gene: TRBJ2-5
len: 13
abundance: few
d_gene: -
CDR3aa: CASSSGLVKTQYF
CDR3nt: TGCGCCAGCAGCTCAGGACTCGTGAAGACCCAGTACTTC

v_gene: TRBV12-3/TRBV12-4
j_gene: TRBJ2-1
len: 16
abundance: many
d_gene: TRBD2
CDR3aa: CASSRLLAGDYNEQFF
CDR3nt: TGTGCCAGCAGTCGATTGCTAGCGGGAGACTACAATGAGCAGTTCTTC

v_gene: TRBV6-1
j_gene: TRBJ1-1
len: 16
abundance: many
d_gene: TRBD1
CDR3aa: CASKRPGGYMNTEAFF
CDR3nt: TGTGCCAGCAAACGGCCAGGGGGCTACATGAACACTGAAGCTTTCTTT

v_gene: TRBV18
j_gene: TRBJ1-2
len: 16
abundance: once
d_gene: TRBD1
CDR3aa: CASAPTGTGYDYGYTF
CDR3nt: TGTGCCAGCGCACCGACCGGGACAGGATATGACTATGGCTACACCTTC

v_gene: TRBV29-1
j_gene: TRBJ1-1
len: 16
abundance: -
d_gene: TRBD1
CDR3aa: CSARPTGVRGNTEAFF
CDR3nt: TGCAGCGCCCGGCCGACAGGGGTGCGAGGGAACACTGAAGCTTTCTTT

v_gene: TRBV5-1
j_gene: TRBJ1-1
len: 14
abundance: -
d_gene: -
CDR3aa: CASSPTYGNTEAFF
CDR3nt: TGCGCCAGCAGTCCCACGTATGGGAACACTGAAGCTTTCTTT

v_gene: TRBV20-1
j_gene: TRBJ2-7
len: 14
abundance: few
d_gene: TRBD2
CDR3aa: CSARYGRAPYEQYF
CDR3nt: TGCAGTGCTAGATACGGGAGGGCCCCCTACGAGCAGTACTTC

v_gene: TRBV5-1
j_gene: TRBJ1-1
len: 15
abundance: -
d_gene: TRBD1
CDR3aa: CASSFLGQWNTEAFF
CDR3nt: TGCGCCAGCAGCTTCCTGGGACAGTGGAACACTGAAGCTTTCTTT

v_gene: TRBV6-5
j_gene: TRBJ2-3
len: 15
abundance: few
d_gene: TRBD2
CDR3aa: CASSPRGGGSDTQYF
CDR3nt: TGTGCCAGCAGCCCACGGGGGGGAGGGTCAGATACGCAGTATTTT

v_gene: TRBV9
j_gene: TRBJ2-2
len: 15
abundance: many
d_gene: -
CDR3aa: CASSVLSGRTGELFF
CDR3nt: TGTGCCAGCAGCGTCCTGAGCGGTCGCACCGGGGAGCTGTTTTTT

v_gene: TRBV4-1
j_gene: TRBJ2-5
len: 14
abundance: many
d_gene: -
CDR3aa: CASSQAPGWGTQYF
CDR3nt: TGCGCCAGCAGCCAAGCCCCGGGCTGGGGGACCCAGTACTTC

v_gene: TRBV4-2
j_gene: TRBJ1-1
len: 14
abundance: few
d_gene: -
CDR3aa: CASSQDTENTEAFF
CDR3nt: TGTGCCAGCAGCCAAGATACCGAGAACACTGAAGCTTTCTTT

v_gene: TRBV20-1
j_gene: TRBJ1-1
len: 16
abundance: -
d_gene: -
CDR3aa: CSARKSLGQLGIEAFF
CDR3nt: TGCAGTGCTAGAAAGTCCCTGGGGCAGCTGGGAATTGAAGCTTTCTTT

v_gene: TRBV29-1
j_gene: TRBJ2-5
len: 14
abundance: few
d_gene: -
CDR3aa: CSVGLRDPKETQYF
CDR3nt: TGCAGCGTTGGCCTCCGGGACCCGAAAGAGACCCAGTACTTC

v_gene: TRBV7-8
j_gene: TRBJ2-7
len: 11
abundance: few
d_gene: -
CDR3aa: CASGSSYEQYF
CDR3nt: TGTGCCAGTGGGAGCTCCTACGAGCAGTACTTC